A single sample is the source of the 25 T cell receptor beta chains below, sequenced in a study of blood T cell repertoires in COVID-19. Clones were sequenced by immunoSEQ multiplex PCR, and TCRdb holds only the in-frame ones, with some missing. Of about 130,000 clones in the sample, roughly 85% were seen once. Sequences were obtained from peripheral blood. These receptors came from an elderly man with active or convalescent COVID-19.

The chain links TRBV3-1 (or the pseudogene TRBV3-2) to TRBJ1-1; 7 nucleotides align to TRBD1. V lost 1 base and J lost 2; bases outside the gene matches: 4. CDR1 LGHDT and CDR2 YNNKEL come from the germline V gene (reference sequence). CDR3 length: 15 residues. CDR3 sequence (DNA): TGTGCCAGCAGCCAAGGGCGACAGGGCAACACTGAAGCTTTCTTT. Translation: CASSQGRQGNTEAFF.

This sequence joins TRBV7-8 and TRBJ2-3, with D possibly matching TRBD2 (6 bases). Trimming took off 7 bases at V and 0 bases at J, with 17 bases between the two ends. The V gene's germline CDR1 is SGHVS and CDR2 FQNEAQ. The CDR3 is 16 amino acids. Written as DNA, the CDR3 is TGTGCCAGCACCACGGGGGTGGGCGGTAGCACAGATACGCAGTATTTT. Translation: CASTTGVGGSTDTQYF.

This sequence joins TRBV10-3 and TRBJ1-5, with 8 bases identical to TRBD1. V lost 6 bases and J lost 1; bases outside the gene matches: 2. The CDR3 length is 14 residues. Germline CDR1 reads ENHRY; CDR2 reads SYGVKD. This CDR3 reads CAIRQGESNQPQHF. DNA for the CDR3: TGTGCCATCAGACAGGGGGAGAGCAATCAGCCCCAGCATTTT.

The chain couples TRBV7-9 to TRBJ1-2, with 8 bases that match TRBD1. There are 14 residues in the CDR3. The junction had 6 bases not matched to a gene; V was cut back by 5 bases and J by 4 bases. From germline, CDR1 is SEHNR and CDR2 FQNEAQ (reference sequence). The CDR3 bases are TGTGCCAGCAGCCCTGACAGGGGTGGCTATGGCTACACCTTC. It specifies CASSPDRGGYGYTF.

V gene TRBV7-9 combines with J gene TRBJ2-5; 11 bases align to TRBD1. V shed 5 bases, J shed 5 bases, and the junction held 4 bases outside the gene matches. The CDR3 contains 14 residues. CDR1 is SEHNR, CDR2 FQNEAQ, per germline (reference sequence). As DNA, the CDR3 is TGTGCCAGCAGCGCGGGACAGGGGGGGGAGACCCAGTACTTC. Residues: CASSAGQGGETQYF. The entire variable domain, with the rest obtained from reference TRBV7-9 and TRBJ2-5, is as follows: DTGVSQNPRHKITKRGQNVTFRCDPISEHNRLYWYRQTLGQGPEFLTYFQNEAQLEKSRLLSDRFSAERPKGSFSTLEIQRTEQGDSAMYLCASSAGQGGETQYFGPGTRLLVL.

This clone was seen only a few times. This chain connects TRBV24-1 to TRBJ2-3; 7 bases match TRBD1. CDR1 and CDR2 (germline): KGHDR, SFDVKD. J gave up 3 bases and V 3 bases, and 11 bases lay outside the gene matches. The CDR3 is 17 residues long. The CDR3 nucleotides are TGTGCCACCAGTGATGTTCAGGGGGATTGGATGACAGATACGCAGTATTTT. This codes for CATSDVQGDWMTDTQYF.

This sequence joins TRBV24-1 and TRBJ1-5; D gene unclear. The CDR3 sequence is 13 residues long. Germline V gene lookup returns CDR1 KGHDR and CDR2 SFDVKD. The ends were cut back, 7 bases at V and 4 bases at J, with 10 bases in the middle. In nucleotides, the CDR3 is TGTGCCACCAGCATGGCCTCAAATCAGCCCCAGCATTTT. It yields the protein CATSMASNQPQHF.

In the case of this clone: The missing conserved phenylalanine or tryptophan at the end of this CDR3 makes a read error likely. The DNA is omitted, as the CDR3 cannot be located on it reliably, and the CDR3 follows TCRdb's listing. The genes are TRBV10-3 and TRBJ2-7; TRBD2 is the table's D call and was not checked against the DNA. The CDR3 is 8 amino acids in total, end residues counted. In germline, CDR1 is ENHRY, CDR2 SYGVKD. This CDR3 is CAISWGLL.

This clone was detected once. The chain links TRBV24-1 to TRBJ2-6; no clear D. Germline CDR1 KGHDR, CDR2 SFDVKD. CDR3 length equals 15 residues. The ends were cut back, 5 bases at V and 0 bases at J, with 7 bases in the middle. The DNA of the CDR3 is TGTGCCACCAGTGCGGGTGCCTCTGGGGCCAACGTCCTGACTTTC. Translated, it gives CATSAGASGANVLTF.

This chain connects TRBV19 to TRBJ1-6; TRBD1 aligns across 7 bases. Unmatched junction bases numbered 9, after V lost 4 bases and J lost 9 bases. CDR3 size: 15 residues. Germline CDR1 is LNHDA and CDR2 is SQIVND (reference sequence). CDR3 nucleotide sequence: TGTGCCAGTAGTACCCACCTGGGGACAGCTTCACCCCTCCACTTT. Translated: CASSTHLGTASPLHF. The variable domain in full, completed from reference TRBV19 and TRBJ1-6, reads DGGITQSPKYLFRKEGQNVTLSCEQNLNHDAMYWYRQDPGQGLRLIYYSQIVNDFQKGDIAEGYSVSREKKESFPLTVTSAQKNPTAFYLCASSTHLGTASPLHFGNGTRLTVT.

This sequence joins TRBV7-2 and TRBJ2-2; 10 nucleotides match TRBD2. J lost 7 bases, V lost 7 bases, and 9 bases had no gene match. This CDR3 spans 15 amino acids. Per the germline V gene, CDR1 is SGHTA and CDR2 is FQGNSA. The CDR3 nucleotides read TGTGCCAGCAACCCTCTAGCGGGGGCGATCGGGGAGCTGTTTTTT. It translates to CASNPLAGAIGELFF.

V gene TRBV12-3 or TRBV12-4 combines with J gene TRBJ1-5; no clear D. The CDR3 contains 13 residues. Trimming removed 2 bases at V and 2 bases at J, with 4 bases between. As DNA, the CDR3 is TGTGCCAGCAGTTTACGCGGCAATCAGCCCCAGCATTTT. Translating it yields CASSLRGNQPQHF.

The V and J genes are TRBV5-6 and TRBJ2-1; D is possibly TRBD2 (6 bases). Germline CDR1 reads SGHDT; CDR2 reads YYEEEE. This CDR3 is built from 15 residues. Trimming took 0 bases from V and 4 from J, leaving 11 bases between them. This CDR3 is CASSLGVGGYNEQFF. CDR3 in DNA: TGTGCCAGCAGCTTGGGGGTAGGAGGGTACAATGAGCAGTTCTTC.

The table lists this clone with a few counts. CDR3 nucleotide sequence: TGTGCCAGCAGCTTAGGCACGGGACTTTTGAACACCGGGGAGCTGTTTTTT. It encodes CASSLGTGLLNTGELFF. The rearrangement links TRBV7-9 to TRBJ2-2; possible D gene TRBD2, 6 bases. V was pared by 1 base and J by 1 base, with 13 bases between. Germline-derived CDR1 and CDR2 are SEHNR and FQNEAQ (reference sequence). The CDR3 loop spans 17 amino acids.

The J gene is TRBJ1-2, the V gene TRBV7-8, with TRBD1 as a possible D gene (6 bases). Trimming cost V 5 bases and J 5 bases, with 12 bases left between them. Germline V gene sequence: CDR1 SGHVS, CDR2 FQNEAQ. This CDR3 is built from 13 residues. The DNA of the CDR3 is TGTGCCAGCAGCGGACAAACAGGGTATGGCTACACCTTC. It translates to CASSGQTGYGYTF.

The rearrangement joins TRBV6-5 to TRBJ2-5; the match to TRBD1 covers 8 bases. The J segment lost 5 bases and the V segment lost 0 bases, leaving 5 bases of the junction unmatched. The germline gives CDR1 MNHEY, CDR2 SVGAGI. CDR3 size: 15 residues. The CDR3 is CASSYSRAGGETQYF. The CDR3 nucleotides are TGTGCCAGCAGTTACTCGAGGGCAGGGGGCGAGACCCAGTACTTC.

CDR3 nucleotides: TGTGCCAGCAGCCTTAGCGGGGGGACCTACAATGAGCAGTTCTTC. Translating gives CASSLSGGTYNEQFF. The chain joins TRBV3-1 (or the pseudogene TRBV3-2) to TRBJ2-1; TRBD2 agrees at 10 bases. Germline CDR1 LGHDT, CDR2 YNNKEL (reference sequence). The CDR3 length is 15 residues. J was trimmed by 2 bases and V by 4 bases; bases with no gene match: 2.

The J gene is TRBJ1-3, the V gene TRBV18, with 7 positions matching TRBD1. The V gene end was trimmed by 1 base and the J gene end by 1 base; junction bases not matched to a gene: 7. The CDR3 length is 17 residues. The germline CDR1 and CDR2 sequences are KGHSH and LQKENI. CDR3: CASSPLSRGLSGNTIYF. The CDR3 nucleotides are TGTGCCAGCTCACCACTCTCGAGGGGGCTGTCTGGAAACACCATATATTTT. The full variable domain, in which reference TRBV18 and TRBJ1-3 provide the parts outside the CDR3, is NAGVMQNPRHLVRRRGQEARLRCSPMKGHSHVYWYRQLPEEGLKFMVYLQKENIIDESGMPKERFSAEFPKEGPSILRIQQVVRGDSAAYFCASSPLSRGLSGNTIYFGEGSWLTVV.

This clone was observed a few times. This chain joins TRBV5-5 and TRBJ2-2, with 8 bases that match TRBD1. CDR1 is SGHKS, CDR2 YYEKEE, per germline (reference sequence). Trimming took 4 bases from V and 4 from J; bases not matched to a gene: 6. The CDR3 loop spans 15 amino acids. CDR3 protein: CASSRVTGGTGELFF. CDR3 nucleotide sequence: TGTGCCAGCAGCAGAGTTACAGGGGGCACCGGGGAGCTGTTTTTT.

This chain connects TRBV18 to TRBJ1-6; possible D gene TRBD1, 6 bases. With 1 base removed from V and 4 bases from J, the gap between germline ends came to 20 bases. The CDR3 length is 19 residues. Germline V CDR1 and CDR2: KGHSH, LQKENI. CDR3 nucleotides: TGTGCCAGCTCACCACTCACCCTGGACAGCATAGCGTATAATTCACCCCTCCACTTT. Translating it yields CASSPLTLDSIAYNSPLHF.

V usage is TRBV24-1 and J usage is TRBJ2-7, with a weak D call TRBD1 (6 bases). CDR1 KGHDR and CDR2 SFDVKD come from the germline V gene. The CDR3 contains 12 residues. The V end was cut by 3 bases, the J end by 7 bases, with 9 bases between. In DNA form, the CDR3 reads TGTGCCACCAGTGATCAGGGGTGGGAGCAGTACTTC. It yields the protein CATSDQGWEQYF.

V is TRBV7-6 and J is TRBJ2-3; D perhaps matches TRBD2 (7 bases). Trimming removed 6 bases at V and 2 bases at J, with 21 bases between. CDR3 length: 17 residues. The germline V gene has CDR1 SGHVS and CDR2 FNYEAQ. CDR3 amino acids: CASSSMGGQPFTDTQYF. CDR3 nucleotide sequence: TGTGCCAGCAGTTCCATGGGGGGGCAGCCGTTCACAGATACGCAGTATTTT.

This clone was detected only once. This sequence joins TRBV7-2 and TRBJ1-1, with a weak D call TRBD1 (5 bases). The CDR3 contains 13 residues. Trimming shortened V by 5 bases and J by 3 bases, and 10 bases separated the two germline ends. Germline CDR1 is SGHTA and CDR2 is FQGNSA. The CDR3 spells CASSPLRDTEAFF. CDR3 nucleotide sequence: TGTGCCAGCAGCCCACTCAGGGACACTGAAGCTTTCTTT. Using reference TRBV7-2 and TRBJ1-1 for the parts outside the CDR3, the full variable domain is GAGVSQSPSNKVTEKGKDVELRCDPISGHTALYWYRQSLGQGLEFLIYFQGNSAPDKSGLPSDRFSAERTGGSVSTLTIQRTQQEDSAVYLCASSPLRDTEAFFGQGTRLTVV.

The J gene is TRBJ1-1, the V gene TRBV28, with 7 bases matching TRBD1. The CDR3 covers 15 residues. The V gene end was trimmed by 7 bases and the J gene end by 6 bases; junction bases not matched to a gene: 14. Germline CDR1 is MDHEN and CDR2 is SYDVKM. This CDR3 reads CASTRTRGALAEAFF. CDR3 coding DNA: TGTGCCAGCACCCGAACCAGGGGGGCTTTAGCTGAAGCTTTCTTT.

The CDR3 here is CASSPNPTGAGNTIYF. CDR3 in DNA: TGTGCCAGCTCACCTAACCCTACAGGGGCTGGAAACACCATATATTTT. This chain joins TRBV18 and TRBJ1-3; 7 positions agree with TRBD1. CDR1 is KGHSH and CDR2 is LQKENI in the germline V gene. The J segment lost 2 bases and the V segment lost 3 bases, leaving 7 bases of the junction unmatched. CDR3 size: 16 residues.